The rows below give T cell receptor beta chains drawn from one sample of a study of T cell repertoires in cytomegalovirus infection. TCRdb independently ran MiXCR on the reads; one entry per CDR3 protein. The data contain hundreds of thousands of distinct CDR3 sequences, over 20% of them singletons. Input material: CD8+ T cells from PBMCs. These receptors were obtained from a human donor in good health (CMV status not recorded). Some clones in this sample may be carry-over from other donors' samples. The CDR3 runs from the conserved cysteine through the conserved F or W. D genes are given only for firm matches. Size values are once, few and many counts, or a class for expanded clones, and some rows have none.

few	-	TRBJ1-4	TRBV12-3/TRBV12-4	CASSRLPGEDEKLFF	TGTGCCAGCAGCCGTCTTCCAGGGGAAGATGAAAAACTGTTTTTT
-	TRBD2	TRBJ2-5	TRBV6-1	CASSERLAEETQYF	TGTGCCAGCAGTGAACGGCTAGCGGAAGAGACCCAGTACTTC
many	-	TRBJ2-5	TRBV7-9	CASSLPPLKTQYF	TGTGCCAGCAGCTTACCACCTTTAAAGACCCAGTACTTC
-	TRBD2	TRBJ2-7	TRBV20-1	CSAPPPRLAVSYEQYF	TGCAGTGCTCCTCCGCCTAGGCTAGCGGTCTCCTACGAGCAGTACTTC
few	-	TRBJ1-1	TRBV6-5	CASSYSGPGDEAFF	TGTGCCAGCAGTTACTCGGGCCCGGGGGATGAAGCTTTCTTT
-	-	TRBJ2-6	TRBV28	CASSLSPSPGANVLTF	TGTGCCAGCAGTTTATCCCCTAGTCCTGGGGCCAACGTCCTGACTTTC
-	TRBD1	TRBJ1-6	TRBV7-6	CASRTGDSPLHF	TGTGCCAGCAGGACAGGGGATTCACCCCTCCACTTT
few	TRBD2	TRBJ2-7	TRBV7-2	CASSVLAGGYEQYF	TGTGCCAGCAGCGTATTAGCGGGGGGATACGAGCAGTACTTC
many	-	TRBJ1-5	TRBV19	CASSMRAGEGREGSNQPQHF	TGTGCCAGTAGTATGAGGGCCGGAGAGGGGCGCGAGGGTAGCAATCAGCCCCAGCATTTT
few	-	TRBJ2-1	TRBV14	CASSPIRGRRNEQFF	TGTGCCAGCAGCCCTATTCGGGGGCGGAGGAATGAGCAGTTCTTC